This T cell receptor (beta chain) emerged from a study of shared T cell receptors in the human thymus. CDR1 and CDR2 from the germline V gene are MDHEN and SYDVKM. V was cut by 5 bases and J by 1 base, with 2 bases left in between. This CDR3 is 11 amino acids long. Clones were sequenced by immunoSEQ multiplex PCR, and TCRdb holds only the in-frame ones, with some missing. Of about 380,000 clones listed, approximately 95% were seen once; the top ten hold roughly 0.02%. The sample consisted of thymocytes. The receptor was isolated from a human donor. The J gene is TRBJ1-1, the V gene TRBV28; D is unresolved. For the CDR3, the DNA is TGTGCCAGCAGTCAGAACACTGAAGCTTTCTTT. Translating it yields CASSQNTEAFF.